Below are 30 T cell receptor beta chains sequenced from a single sample in a study of shared clonotypes between healthy human individuals. Measured with immunoSEQ multiplex PCR; TCRdb has only the in-frame clones, and not every one. The sample has around 2.5 million clones; approximately 93% are singletons. The sample was naive CD4+ T cells from PBMCs. This sample's subset: CD45RA+ positively selected. Source of these receptors: a man between 18 and 35 years old in good health. Some clones in this sample may be carry-over from other donors' samples.

The V call is TRBV6-6, the J call TRBJ2-5; 7 positions match TRBD1. V dropped 6 bases and J dropped 5; count of bases not matched to a gene: 15. The CDR3 consists of 16 residues. Per the germline V gene, CDR1 is MNHNY and CDR2 is SVGAGI (reference sequence). CDR3 coding DNA: TGTGCCAGCAGCCTCAGGATACAGGGGTACATGGAGACCCAGTACTTC. It is translated as CASSLRIQGYMETQYF.

The chain has TRBV30 and TRBJ1-1; maybe TRBD1 (5 bases). The CDR3 covers 16 residues. Germline V gene data show CDR1 as GTSNPN and CDR2 as SVGIG (reference sequence). V was shortened by 4 bases and J by 0 bases, with 18 bases between the two germline ends. The CDR3 protein is CAWIGWGVPLNTEAFF. The CDR3 nucleotides read TGTGCCTGGATTGGTTGGGGGGTACCCCTGAACACTGAAGCTTTCTTT. The full variable domain, with the rest looked up from reference TRBV30 and TRBJ1-1, is SQTIHQWPATLVQPVGSPLSLECTVEGTSNPNLYWYRQAAGRGLQLLFYSVGIGQISSEVPQNLSASRPQDRQFILSSKKLLLSDSGFYLCAWIGWGVPLNTEAFFGQGTRLTVV.

The rearrangement joins TRBV28 to TRBJ2-4; 9 nucleotides align to TRBD1. The CDR3 is 17 residues long. Per the germline V gene, CDR1 is MDHEN and CDR2 is SYDVKM. V shed 4 bases and J 3 bases; nucleotides not matched to a gene: 10. The CDR3 spells CASSSAGTGQFKNIQYF. CDR3 coding DNA: TGTGCCAGCAGTTCCGCCGGGACAGGGCAGTTCAAAAACATTCAGTACTTC.

The gene calls are TRBV28 and TRBJ2-5; D unclear. The J call is doubtful: the DNA matches TRBJ2-7 better. CDR1 MDHEN and CDR2 SYDVKM come from the germline V gene. This CDR3 region has 14 residues. CDR3 region: CASSDRARAYEQYF. The CDR3 nucleotides read TGTGCCAGCAGTGATAGGGCCCGAGCCTACGAGCAGTACTTC.

The rearrangement links TRBV5-8 to TRBJ1-2, with TRBD1 as a possible D gene (6 bases). Looked up from germline, CDR1 is SGHTS and CDR2 is YDEGEE. The length of the CDR3 is 13 residues. The V end was cut by 2 bases, the J end by 2 bases, with 7 bases between. CDR3 sequence reads: CASSLDRNYGYTF. CDR3 DNA sequence: TGTGCCAGCAGCTTAGACAGGAACTATGGCTACACCTTC.

This CDR3 is CASSLDSGTSYGYTF. CDR3 in DNA: TGTGCCAGCAGCTTGGATTCCGGGACAAGCTATGGCTACACCTTC. This chain uses TRBV5-5 with TRBJ1-2; the D gene is possibly TRBD1 (6 bases). The CDR3 contains 15 residues. Germline CDR1 and CDR2: SGHKS and YYEKEE (reference sequence). Trimming stripped 0 bases from V and 4 bases from J, with 13 bases between. Supplemented by reference TRBV5-5 and TRBJ1-2, the full variable domain reads DAGVTQSPTHLIKTRGQQVTLRCSPISGHKSVSWYQQVLGQGPQFIFQYYEKEERGRGNFPDRFSARQFPNYSSELNVNALLLGDSALYLCASSLDSGTSYGYTFGSGTRLTVV.

The rearrangement joins TRBV19 to TRBJ1-1, with a weak D call TRBD1 (6 bases). V was shortened by 3 bases and J by 11 bases, with 28 bases between the two germline ends. Germline V gives CDR1 LNHDA, CDR2 SQIVND (reference sequence). The CDR3 is made up of 17 amino acids. The DNA of the CDR3 is TGTGCCAGTAGTATTGGGGGGGCAGAAACATTGGGTTCGTCGGCTTTCTTT. It encodes CASSIGGAETLGSSAFF.

V is TRBV5-1 and J is TRBJ2-2; D gene unclear. V was pared by 3 bases and J by 5 bases, with 8 bases between. CDR1 is SGHRS, CDR2 YFSETQ, per germline. The CDR3 consists of 13 residues. The CDR3 DNA reads TGCGCCAGCAGCTATTGGGGAACCGGGGAGCTGTTTTTT. Its protein is CASSYWGTGELFF. The full variable domain, completed using reference TRBV5-1 and TRBJ2-2, is KAGVTQTPRYLIKTRGQQVTLSCSPISGHRSVSWYQQTPGQGLQFLFEYFSETQRNKGNFPGRFSGRQFSNSRSEMNVSTLELGDSALYLCASSYWGTGELFFGEGSRLTVL.

J is TRBJ2-7 and V is TRBV2; 12 bases fit TRBD1. J was trimmed by 5 bases and V by 7 bases; bases with no gene match: 6. The CDR3 is 14 amino acids. From germline, CDR1 is SNHLY and CDR2 FYNNEI. The CDR3 DNA follows: TGTGCCAGCAAACGGGGACAGGGGGCGCACGAGCAGTACTTC. Translated: CASKRGQGAHEQYF.

This chain links TRBV2 with TRBJ2-2; D gene ambiguous. The V gene's germline CDR1 is SNHLY and CDR2 FYNNEI. The CDR3 runs to 13 residues. Trimming took 6 bases from V and 4 from J, leaving 9 bases between them. CDR3 bases: TGTGCCAGCAGATTGGGGTCCACCGGGGAGCTGTTTTTT. It codes for CASRLGSTGELFF.

The chain uses TRBV27 and TRBJ2-3; unclear D gene. V shed 6 bases and J shed 2 bases, with 15 bases lying between them. Per germline, CDR1 MNHEY and CDR2 SMNVEV (reference sequence). This CDR3 has 15 residues. In DNA, the CDR3 is TGTGCCAGCAGAACACCGGGCGGATCCACAGATACGCAGTATTTT. Its translation is CASRTPGGSTDTQYF.

The chain couples TRBV19 to TRBJ1-5, with D perhaps matching TRBD1 (5 bases). CDR1 is LNHDA, CDR2 SQIVND, per germline (reference sequence). This CDR3 has 17 residues. Deletions cut 5 bases from V and 0 bases from J, with 17 bases between. The CDR3 here is CASSARAPGGSNQPQHF. The DNA of the CDR3 is TGTGCCAGTAGTGCCAGGGCCCCCGGAGGTAGCAATCAGCCCCAGCATTTT.

This sequence joins TRBV6-1 and TRBJ2-1; TRBD1 matches at 10 bases. CDR1 and CDR2 (germline): MNHNS, SASEGT. V was pared by 3 bases and J by 4 bases, with 6 bases of the junction left unmatched. This CDR3 spans 16 amino acids. The CDR3 nucleotides read TGTGCCAGCAGTGATCTCCCGGGACAGGGGTACAATGAGCAGTTCTTC. It is translated as CASSDLPGQGYNEQFF.

The gene calls are TRBV5-1 and TRBJ2-1; perhaps TRBD2 as D (6 bases). The germline gives CDR1 SGHRS, CDR2 YFSETQ. There are 16 residues in the CDR3. V gave up 2 bases and J gave up 1 base, with 13 bases separating them. CDR3 residues: CASSFAGLRSYNEQFF. The CDR3 DNA reads as TGCGCCAGCAGCTTCGCGGGGTTAAGGTCCTACAATGAGCAGTTCTTC.

The CDR3 DNA reads as TGCGCCAGCAGCTTGCTGAGCCTCACAGATACGCAGTATTTT. Protein sequence: CASSLLSLTDTQYF. The chain carries TRBV5-1 and TRBJ2-3; D gene ambiguous. The CDR3 spans 14 residues. Trimming removed 1 base at V and 2 bases at J, with 8 bases between. CDR1 is SGHRS, CDR2 YFSETQ, per germline.

This chain connects TRBV20-1 to TRBJ1-3, with D perhaps TRBD1 (5 bases). Germline assignment: CDR1 DFQATT and CDR2 SNEGSKA (reference sequence). This CDR3 is built from 11 residues. Trimming took 7 bases from V and 8 from J, leaving 12 bases between them. CDR3 in amino acids: CSGRVRDTIYF. CDR3 nucleotides: TGCAGTGGCAGGGTAAGGGACACCATATATTTT.

V gene TRBV28 combines with J gene TRBJ2-1; 12 nucleotides align to TRBD2. Germline V CDR1 and CDR2: MDHEN, SYDVKM. The CDR3 runs to 15 residues. V shed 1 base and J 10 bases; nucleotides not matched to a gene: 5. CDR3 protein: CASSLSRGLAGEQFF. The CDR3 DNA follows: TGTGCCAGCAGTTTATCGCGAGGACTAGCGGGAGAGCAGTTCTTC.

The chain employs TRBV30 and TRBJ1-5; a weak D match, TRBD1 (6 bases). Looked up from germline, CDR1 is GTSNPN and CDR2 is SVGIG (reference sequence). The CDR3 has 13 amino acids. The ends were cut back, 1 base at V and 11 bases at J, with 15 bases in the middle. DNA for the CDR3: TGTGCCTGGAGTGCCGTGAACCAGGGGTCCCAGCATTTT. It translates to CAWSAVNQGSQHF.

This clone was recorded once. J is TRBJ2-7 and V is TRBV6-6, with D perhaps matching TRBD2 (6 bases). Trimming removed 6 bases at V and 3 bases at J, with 15 bases between. The CDR3 sequence is 14 residues long. Per the germline V gene, CDR1 is MNHNY and CDR2 is SVGAGI (reference sequence). The CDR3 sequence is CASREGWRDYEQYF. The DNA of the CDR3 is TGTGCCAGCAGGGAGGGGTGGCGGGACTACGAGCAGTACTTC.

In the case of this clone: Other nucleotide sequences from this sample produce the same CDR3. The rearrangement uses TRBV28 and TRBJ2-7; TRBD2 agrees at 7 bases. The germline V gene encodes CDR1 MDHEN and CDR2 SYDVKM. Trimming removed 5 bases from V and 2 bases from J; junction bases left unmatched: 6. CDR3 size: 14 residues. The CDR3, as DNA: TGTGCCAGCAGTACCCCGGGAGGAACCTACGAGCAGTACTTC. Translation: CASSTPGGTYEQYF.

This sequence joins TRBV30 and TRBJ2-5; no reliable D call. Germline lookup yields CDR1 GTSNPN and CDR2 SVGIG (reference sequence). V lost 1 base and J lost 1, with 10 bases in between. There are 14 residues in the CDR3. CDR3 sequence: CAWSALGFQETQYF. In DNA form, the CDR3 reads TGTGCCTGGAGTGCCTTGGGCTTCCAAGAGACCCAGTACTTC.

The chain has TRBV2 and TRBJ2-3; D remains ambiguous. The CDR3 contains 14 residues. V shed 8 bases and J shed 2 bases, with 14 bases lying between them. CDR1 and CDR2 (germline): SNHLY, FYNNEI. The CDR3 nucleotides are TGTGCCAGCGTCGGAAGGGTTCACACAGATACGCAGTATTTT. This translates into CASVGRVHTDTQYF.

This clone has just a few counts. Other nucleotide sequences in the sample specify the same CDR3. The chain has TRBV14 and TRBJ1-1; D is undetermined. The CDR3 has 13 residues. Germline lookup yields CDR1 SGHDN and CDR2 FVKESK. The ends were cut back, 1 base at V and 4 bases at J, with 7 bases in the middle. The CDR3 loop is CASSQGVGTEAFF. CDR3 bases: TGTGCCAGCAGCCAAGGGGTGGGCACTGAAGCTTTCTTT.

This chain uses TRBV6-6 with TRBJ1-2, with D uncertain. The CDR3 loop spans 14 amino acids. The germline V gene has CDR1 MNHNY and CDR2 SVGAGI (reference sequence). The V and J ends lost 7 bases and 0 bases respectively, with 12 bases between them. DNA for the CDR3: TGTGCCAGCACCCCGGCCGCGACTAACTATGGCTACACCTTC. Encoded protein: CASTPAATNYGYTF.

The chain recombines TRBV6-1 with TRBJ1-2; D unclear. Germline V gene data show CDR1 as MNHNS and CDR2 as SASEGT. The V end was cut by 3 bases, the J end by 6 bases, with 8 bases between. This CDR3 has 12 residues. CDR3 sequence (DNA): TGTGCCAGCAGTGACGGGAACCATGGCTACACCTTC. Encoded protein: CASSDGNHGYTF.

This clone occurred once. This rearrangement joins TRBV5-1 to TRBJ1-2; D may be TRBD1 (5 bases). The CDR3 sequence is 13 residues long. Looked up from germline, CDR1 is SGHRS and CDR2 is YFSETQ. Trimming took off 3 bases at V and 3 bases at J, with 9 bases between the two ends. The CDR3 nucleotides read TGCGCCAGCAGCTCGACAGTGGACTATGGCTACACCTTC. Its protein is CASSSTVDYGYTF.

This clone has just one count. This chain connects TRBV7-6 to TRBJ2-5; weak D call: TRBD2 (6 bases). The CDR3 spans 15 residues. The V end was cut by 6 bases, the J end by 4 bases, with 18 bases between. Germline values: CDR1 SGHVS, CDR2 FNYEAQ. The CDR3 sequence is CASSSTGTQGETQYF. In DNA, the CDR3 is TGTGCCAGCAGTTCCACCGGGACTCAAGGAGAGACCCAGTACTTC.

CDR3 protein: CASSPSTPGGYGYTF. DNA of the CDR3: TGTGCCAGCTCACCAAGTACGCCGGGAGGCTATGGCTACACCTTC. This chain joins TRBV18 and TRBJ1-2; D not certain. Germline CDR1 is KGHSH and CDR2 is LQKENI. The CDR3 runs to 15 residues. Trimming removed 2 bases from V and 4 bases from J, with 14 bases in between.

The rearrangement links TRBV5-6 to TRBJ2-1, with a tentative D call TRBD1 (5 bases). V lost 1 base, J lost 8 bases, and 7 bases lay in between. The CDR3 sequence is 12 residues long. Germline V CDR1 and CDR2: SGHDT, YYEEEE. The DNA of the CDR3 is TGTGCCAGCAGCTTGTGGGGCGATGAGCAGTTCTTC. Translated: CASSLWGDEQFF.

The rearrangement joins TRBV5-6 to TRBJ2-5; no clear D gene. Germline-derived CDR1 and CDR2 are SGHDT and YYEEEE. This CDR3 is 12 amino acids long. V lost 3 bases and J 5 bases, leaving 8 bases between the germline ends. CDR3 coding DNA: TGTGCCAGCAGCTCCTCTGGGGAGACCCAGTACTTC. The encoded protein is CASSSSGETQYF.